This entry lists 17 T cell receptor beta chains sequenced from one sample in a study of blood T cell repertoires in COVID-19. Data came from immunoSEQ multiplex PCR; TCRdb stores just in-frame clones and leaves some out. The sample carries 90,000 to 100,000 clones, 90% recorded once. Sequencing was done on a sample of peripheral blood. Receptor source: a man in his fifties with acute or convalescent COVID-19.

The rearrangement joins TRBV30 to TRBJ2-3, with no clear D. The germline V and J ends were trimmed by 1 base and 1 base, with 12 bases remaining between them. Germline V lookup: CDR1 GTSNPN, CDR2 SVGIG (reference sequence). The CDR3 runs to 15 residues. The CDR3 protein is CAWSGGFKGTDTQYF. In DNA, the CDR3 is TGTGCCTGGAGTGGAGGTTTTAAGGGCACAGATACGCAGTATTTT.

V is TRBV12-3 or TRBV12-4 and J is TRBJ1-1; D is unclear. Trimming cost V 6 bases and J 1 base, with 9 bases left between them. CDR3 length equals 13 residues. The CDR3 DNA is TGTGCCAGCAGCCCAGGCAGGAACACTGAAGCTTTCTTT. This encodes CASSPGRNTEAFF.

The chain recombines TRBV7-9 with TRBJ2-1, with 10 bases lining up with TRBD1. The CDR3 is made up of 16 amino acids. The germline gives CDR1 SEHNR, CDR2 FQNEAQ (reference sequence). V trimming: 3 bases; J trimming: 7 bases; junction bases outside the gene matches: 9. DNA of the CDR3: TGTGCCAGCAGCTTTAGTGGGGGGACAGGGGTTAATGAGCAGTTCTTC. Translated, it gives CASSFSGGTGVNEQFF.

This clone appeared a single time. The chain combines TRBV25-1 with TRBJ2-2, with TRBD1 as a possible D gene (5 bases). Between the trimmed V and J ends, which lost 1 base and 3 bases, there was a span of 12 bases. The germline V gene encodes CDR1 MGHDK and CDR2 SYGVNS. This CDR3 is built from 16 residues. The CDR3, as DNA: TGTGCCAGCAGTGAATTAGGGCGCAGGGACACCGGGGAGCTGTTTTTT. This translates into CASSELGRRDTGELFF.

This chain joins TRBV19 and TRBJ2-7; 7 nucleotides align to TRBD1. The length of the CDR3 is 15 residues. The J segment lost 0 bases and the V segment lost 6 bases, leaving 8 bases of the junction unmatched. Germline CDR1 LNHDA, CDR2 SQIVND (reference sequence). The CDR3 here is CASRGQRDSSYEQYF. In DNA form, the CDR3 reads TGTGCCAGTAGAGGACAGAGGGACAGCTCCTACGAGCAGTACTTC. The full variable domain, its missing parts supplied by reference TRBV19 and TRBJ2-7, is DGGITQSPKYLFRKEGQNVTLSCEQNLNHDAMYWYRQDPGQGLRLIYYSQIVNDFQKGDIAEGYSVSREKKESFPLTVTSAQKNPTAFYLCASRGQRDSSYEQYFGPGTRLTVT.

This rearrangement joins TRBV2 to TRBJ2-3, with 12 positions matching TRBD2. Germline V gene sequence: CDR1 SNHLY, CDR2 FYNNEI. The V segment lost 8 bases and the J segment 5 bases; nucleotides outside the gene matches: 8. The CDR3 totals 15 residues. The CDR3 DNA sequence: TGTGCCAGCCGAAGACTAGCGGGAGAGGGAGATACGCAGTATTTT. This translates into CASRRLAGEGDTQYF.

The rearrangement links TRBV10-1 to TRBJ2-7, with a possible D match to TRBD2 (5 bases). Germline CDR1 is WNHNN and CDR2 is SYGVQD (reference sequence). There are 14 residues in the CDR3. Trimming stripped 3 bases from V and 1 base from J, with 10 bases between. CDR3 coding DNA: TGCGCCAGCAGTGAACGGGAAACATCCTACGAGCAGTACTTC. Its translation is CASSERETSYEQYF.

This chain connects TRBV3-1 (or the pseudogene TRBV3-2) to TRBJ1-6; TRBD1 aligns across 7 bases. V lost 5 bases, J lost 10 bases, and 8 bases stayed unmatched. The germline V gene has CDR1 LGHDT and CDR2 YNNKEL (reference sequence). The CDR3 has 14 amino acids. Here the CDR3 reads CASSRTGEESPLHF. In DNA form, the CDR3 reads TGTGCCAGCAGCAGGACAGGTGAGGAATCACCCCTCCACTTT.

This rearrangement joins TRBV30 to TRBJ1-1; TRBD1 aligns across 9 bases. The V gene's germline CDR1 is GTSNPN and CDR2 SVGIG (reference sequence). The CDR3 spans 12 residues. CDR3 sequence (DNA): TGTGCTAGGGACAGGGAGAACACTGAAGCTTTCTTT. Translation gives CARDRENTEAFF.

CDR3 bases: TGTGCCAGCAGCAACTCAAACAGGGACAATGAGCAGTTCTTC. Protein product: CASSNSNRDNEQFF. The genes are TRBV7-9 and TRBJ2-1, with a possible D match to TRBD1 (6 bases). CDR1 is SEHNR, CDR2 FQNEAQ, per germline (reference sequence). V dropped 5 bases and J dropped 5 bases, with 13 bases sitting between them. This CDR3 comprises 14 residues.

In its sample, this clone was seen a few times. The chain combines TRBV5-1 with TRBJ1-4; 7 positions match TRBD1. Germline V lookup: CDR1 SGHRS, CDR2 YFSETQ. The trim removed 4 bases at V and 0 bases at J, leaving 3 bases unmatched. CDR3 length equals 15 residues. The CDR3 DNA reads TGCGCCAGCAGCGAGGGACAGCCAACTAATGAAAAACTGTTTTTT. It yields the protein CASSEGQPTNEKLFF.

The chain recombines TRBV5-4 with TRBJ2-2, with D possibly matching TRBD2 (6 bases). This CDR3 comprises 16 residues. V was pared by 4 bases and J by 1 base, with 14 bases between. Germline CDR1 reads SGHNT; CDR2 reads YYREEE (reference sequence). CDR3: CASSLGVGGNTGELFF. DNA of the CDR3: TGTGCCAGCAGCCTCGGTGTGGGGGGGAACACCGGGGAGCTGTTTTTT.

Only a few counts were recorded for this clone. The V and J genes are TRBV4-1 and TRBJ1-4; 8 nucleotides match TRBD1. The length of the CDR3 is 15 residues. Germline lookup yields CDR1 MGHRA and CDR2 YSYEKL. J lost 4 bases, V lost 1 base, and 2 bases had no gene match. CDR3 sequence reads: CASSQAGGVNEKLFF. DNA of the CDR3: TGCGCCAGCAGCCAAGCAGGGGGCGTTAATGAAAAACTGTTTTTT.

CDR3 DNA: TGTGCCAGCAGCCAAGGAGGCGGGGCCATTTTCGGCAATGAGCAGTTCTTC. It yields the protein CASSQGGGAIFGNEQFF. The chain has TRBV3-1 (or the pseudogene TRBV3-2) and TRBJ2-1; tentatively, D is TRBD2 (6 bases). V gave up 1 base and J gave up 6 bases, with 19 bases separating them. This CDR3 region has 17 residues. CDR1 is LGHDT, CDR2 YNNKEL, per germline (reference sequence).

The CDR3 nucleotides are TGTGCCAGCAGCGGAGCTGAGGGCTCCTACAATGAGCAGTTCTTC. Translating it yields CASSGAEGSYNEQFF. V is TRBV9 and J is TRBJ2-1; a possible D gene is TRBD2 (5 bases). V lost 3 bases and J 0 bases, leaving 10 bases between the germline ends. CDR1 SGDLS and CDR2 YYNGEE come from the germline V gene. The CDR3 contains 15 residues.

V gene TRBV6-5 combines with J gene TRBJ2-7; TRBD1 aligns across 7 bases. The CDR3 contains 14 residues. The ends lost 4 bases at V and 4 bases at J; junction bases unmatched: 7. CDR1 and CDR2 (germline): MNHEY, SVGAGI. For the CDR3, the DNA is TGTGCCAGCAGTTTCCGGGACAGCACTTACGAGCAGTACTTC. Amino acids: CASSFRDSTYEQYF.

The chain joins TRBV3-1 (or the pseudogene TRBV3-2) to TRBJ1-1; D is possibly TRBD1 (6 bases). The CDR3 sequence is 13 residues long. The germline V gene has CDR1 LGHDT and CDR2 YNNKEL (reference sequence). V was shortened by 6 bases and J by 7 bases, with 15 bases between the two germline ends. Written as DNA, the CDR3 is TGTGCCAGCAGGCGAACCGGGACATTTGAAGCTTTCTTT. Encoded protein: CASRRTGTFEAFF.